The 5 T cell receptor beta chains given below trace back to one sample, sequenced in a study of identical twins. TCRdb fed the 5' RACE reads into MiXCR, producing one record per CDR3 protein. The sample consists of 450,000 to 600,000 distinct CDR3 sequences, about a fifth of them appearing once. The same data also went into a second study, on yellow fever vaccine responses in identical twins.

What was sequenced was CD4+ T cells sorted from blood. These receptors all stem from a woman aged 18-29 years in good health.

This sequence joins TRBV2 and TRBJ2-1; D unresolved. V lost 3 bases and J lost 3, with 6 bases in between. CDR1 is SNHLY and CDR2 is FYNNEI in the germline V gene. The CDR3 totals 13 residues. The CDR3 nucleotides read TGTGCCAGCAGTGAGGTAGTCTACAATGAGCAGTTCTTC. This translates into CASSEVVYNEQFF.

This clonotype has a handful of counts. The rearrangement joins TRBV3-1 to TRBJ2-3, with 7 bases that match TRBD2. In germline, CDR1 is LGHDT, CDR2 YNNKEL (reference sequence). Unmatched junction bases numbered 5, after V lost 6 bases and J lost 2 bases. This CDR3 has 14 amino acids. CDR3 bases: TGTGCCAGCAGGCGGGCGGGGGACACAGATACGCAGTATTTT. Amino acids: CASRRAGDTDTQYF.

This clonotype was found a few times. V is TRBV7-9 and J is TRBJ2-3, with D possibly being TRBD2 (6 bases). The germline V gene has CDR1 SEHNR and CDR2 FQNEAQ (reference sequence). This CDR3 is built from 16 residues. V lost 4 bases and J lost 3, with 17 bases in between. The CDR3 coding sequence is TGTGCCAGCAGCTCTTGGGGAGGCGGGGAAACAGATACGCAGTATTTT. It codes for CASSSWGGGETDTQYF.

The V gene is TRBV29-1, the J gene TRBJ1-2; no firm D call. This CDR3 contains 10 residues. Trimming took off 5 bases at V and 6 bases at J, with 7 bases between the two ends. The germline gives CDR1 SQVTM, CDR2 ANQGSEA. The CDR3 nucleotides read TGCAGCGTTAATCAGGATGGCTACACCTTC. This gives the protein CSVNQDGYTF.

The chain is built from TRBV4-1 and TRBJ2-1; the match to TRBD2 covers 16 bases. After removal of 0 bases from V and 6 bases from J, the junction contained 2 bases not matched to a gene. The CDR3 covers 17 residues. Germline-derived CDR1 and CDR2 are MGHRA and YSYEKL. The CDR3 region is CASSQEGLAGGRNEQFF. The CDR3 DNA reads as TGCGCCAGCAGCCAAGAGGGACTAGCGGGGGGGCGCAATGAGCAGTTCTTC.